A selection of T cell receptor beta chains follows, all from one sample in a study of T-cell reconstitution after alpha-beta-depleted transplantation in children. In TCRdb, the PCR reads were re-called with MiXCR into one record per CDR3 protein. The table records about 70,000 distinct CDR3 sequences, under 13% of them present only once. Sequences were derived from PBMCs, sampled before TCRalphabeta/CD19-depleted stem cell transplant. These receptors were obtained from a boy between 10 and 17 years old with acute myeloid leukemia, due to receive a stem cell transplant. The CDR3 runs from the conserved cysteine through the conserved F or W.

CDR3 protein	J gene	V gene
CASSPGGRRITGELFF	TRBJ2-2	TRBV28
CASGPGGNYEQYF	TRBJ2-7	TRBV7-6
CASSSRRGFGSGANVLTF	TRBJ2-6	TRBV11-2
CASSPPAGLNYGYTF	TRBJ1-2	TRBV18
CATSDFTGGPLINEQFF	TRBJ2-1	TRBV24-1
CASSWVQNTEAFF	TRBJ1-1	TRBV11-2
CASSQAPGTSAHQPQHF	TRBJ1-5	TRBV4-1
CASSLRFSGANVLTF	TRBJ2-6	TRBV5-1
CSVSGGETQYF	TRBJ2-5	TRBV20-1
CASRDSAYNEQFF	TRBJ2-1	TRBV5-1
CASSQEAGGKTYEQYF	TRBJ2-7	TRBV4-3
CASSHSPRGKTGGDTQYF	TRBJ2-3	TRBV4-1
CATQFDSSSTDTQYF	TRBJ2-3	TRBV10-3
CASSWPWTLEVNEQFF	TRBJ2-1	TRBV27
CASSQETEQYF	TRBJ2-7	TRBV4-1
CASSPDRAGQPQHF	TRBJ1-5	TRBV7-9
CASSQGAGTQYF	TRBJ2-5	TRBV5-1